A single sample gave rise to the 3 T cell receptor beta chains below, sequenced in a study of T cell repertoires in cytomegalovirus infection. No antigen has been identified for these receptors. One entry per CDR3 protein, called by TCRdb with MiXCR from the reads. In the table there are 100,000 to 150,000 distinct CDR3 sequences, under 30% of which are singletons. Material: PBMCs, sequenced either directly or after in vitro stimulation (not recorded which). Receptors were obtained from a human donor in good health (CMV status not recorded). Some clones in this sample may be carry-over from other donors' samples.

This clonotype showed up many times. The chain combines TRBV7-2 with TRBJ2-1; 11 nucleotides align to TRBD2. The V gene end was trimmed by 6 bases and the J gene end by 8 bases; junction bases not matched to a gene: 3. The V gene's germline CDR1 is SGHTA and CDR2 FQGNSA. The CDR3 extends over 13 amino acids. CDR3 in amino acids: CASRVAGGYEQFF. For the CDR3, the DNA is TGTGCCAGCAGGGTAGCGGGAGGGTATGAGCAGTTCTTC.

The rearrangement uses TRBV15 and TRBJ1-3; D is undetermined. The CDR3 is 15 residues long. Germline V gene data show CDR1 as LNHNV and CDR2 as YYDKDF (reference sequence). The V end was cut by 0 bases, the J end by 1 base, with 7 bases between. The CDR3 region has the DNA TGTGCCACCAGCAGAGATACGATTTCTGGAAACACCATATATTTT. Translated: CATSRDTISGNTIYF.

This chain uses TRBV4-1 with TRBJ2-7; D unresolved. The CDR3 extends over 15 amino acids. Trimming took off 2 bases at V and 8 bases at J, with 19 bases between the two ends. Germline CDR1 is MGHRA and CDR2 is YSYEKL. The CDR3 loop is CASSQSSTGSRKQYV. CDR3 sequence (DNA): TGCGCCAGCAGCCAATCATCCACCGGGTCCCGCAAGCAGTACGTC.